Below, 19 T cell receptor beta chains from the same sample are listed, as sequenced in a study of shared clonotypes between healthy human individuals. Here immunoSEQ multiplex PCR was the method, and the copy in TCRdb shows in-frame clones only, minus some. The repertoire holds fewer than 850,000 clones, with about 90% as singletons. Sample: memory CD8+ T cells from PBMCs. Subset indicated: CD45RO+ cells pooled with CCR7-negative TemRA cells. All receptors come from a man aged 18-30 years in good health. Some clones in this sample may be carry-over from other donors' samples.

This sequence joins TRBV7-9 and TRBJ1-1; possible D gene TRBD1, 6 bases. Trimming removed 5 bases at V and 8 bases at J, with 15 bases between. This CDR3 comprises 13 residues. CDR1 and CDR2 (germline): SEHNR, FQNEAQ (reference sequence). CDR3 nucleotide sequence: TGTGCCAGCAGCCCAGACCACAGGGCAGAAGCTTTCTTT. Its translation is CASSPDHRAEAFF.

The V call is TRBV9, the J call TRBJ2-3; D unclear. The CDR3 extends over 17 amino acids. Germline lookup yields CDR1 SGDLS and CDR2 YYNGEE. The V and J ends lost 0 bases and 5 bases respectively, with 19 bases between them. CDR3 amino acids: CASSVEPTARAVDTQYF. DNA of the CDR3: TGTGCCAGCAGCGTAGAGCCCACCGCCCGGGCCGTAGATACGCAGTATTTT. Looking up the rest from reference TRBV9 and TRBJ2-3 gives the full variable domain: DSGVTQTPKHLITATGQRVTLRCSPRSGDLSVYWYQQSLDQGLQFLIQYYNGEERAKGNILERFSAQQFPDLHSELNLSSLELGDSALYFCASSVEPTARAVDTQYFGPGTRLTVL.

CDR3 sequence (DNA): TGTGCCAGTTCTCCCACGAGGACCCAGACCTACGAGCAGTACTTC. It codes for CASSPTRTQTYEQYF. The chain couples TRBV6-5 to TRBJ2-7; D uncertain. Germline V gene sequence: CDR1 MNHEY, CDR2 SVGAGI. V was clipped by 9 bases and J by 2 bases, with 20 bases between them. The CDR3 is 15 residues long.

The rearrangement joins TRBV9 to TRBJ2-6; D gene unclear. The germline V and J ends were trimmed by 3 bases and 0 bases, with 4 bases remaining between them. The CDR3 runs to 14 residues. Germline CDR1 SGDLS, CDR2 YYNGEE. The CDR3 loop reads CASSADSGANVLTF. The DNA for the CDR3 is TGTGCCAGCAGCGCGGACTCTGGGGCCAACGTCCTGACTTTC. The full variable domain, completed using reference TRBV9 and TRBJ2-6, is DSGVTQTPKHLITATGQRVTLRCSPRSGDLSVYWYQQSLDQGLQFLIQYYNGEERAKGNILERFSAQQFPDLHSELNLSSLELGDSALYFCASSADSGANVLTFGAGSRLTVL.

This chain joins TRBV12-5 and TRBJ2-1, with TRBD1 identical over 9 bases. The germline gives CDR1 LGHNT, CDR2 FRNRAP. The CDR3 sequence is 17 residues long. V was pared by 7 bases and J by 4 bases, with 14 bases of the junction left unmatched. The CDR3, as DNA: TGTGCTAGTGCCCAAGCCATACTGACAGGGGGGTACAATGAGCAGTTCTTC. It specifies CASAQAILTGGYNEQFF.

The chain couples TRBV28 to TRBJ2-7, with 11 nucleotides matching TRBD2. V shed 2 bases and J 1 base; nucleotides not matched to a gene: 16. Germline V gene lookup returns CDR1 MDHEN and CDR2 SYDVKM. This CDR3 spans 20 amino acids. CDR3 sequence: CASSLLLAGGGREGSYEQYF. CDR3 nucleotides: TGTGCCAGCAGTTTACTCCTAGCGGGAGGTGGGCGCGAAGGGTCCTACGAGCAGTACTTC. Using reference TRBV28 and TRBJ2-7 for the parts outside the CDR3, the full variable domain is DVKVTQSSRYLVKRTGEKVFLECVQDMDHENMFWYRQDPGLGLRLIYFSYDVKMKEKGDIPEGYSVSREKKERFSLILESASTNQTSMYLCASSLLLAGGGREGSYEQYFGPGTRLTVT.

The chain joins TRBV12-5 to TRBJ2-2; 9 nucleotides line up with TRBD1. Trimming cost V 4 bases and J 3 bases; bases outside gene matches: 12. Germline V gene sequence: CDR1 LGHNT, CDR2 FRNRAP. The CDR3 has 18 residues. CDR3 residues: CASGSTDLTGGYTGELFF. DNA for the CDR3: TGTGCTAGTGGTTCAACCGATCTGACAGGGGGTTACACCGGGGAGCTGTTTTTT.

This chain joins TRBV11-1 and TRBJ2-1; D unclear. The CDR3 consists of 12 residues. V was clipped by 2 bases and J by 9 bases, with 8 bases between them. Germline CDR1 SGHAT, CDR2 FQDESV (reference sequence). The CDR3 sequence: CASSLIRSEQFF. For the CDR3, the DNA is TGTGCCAGCAGCTTAATCCGGAGTGAGCAGTTCTTC.

The genes are TRBV4-1 and TRBJ2-7, with TRBD1 identical over 10 bases. Trimming removed 1 base from V and 2 bases from J; junction bases left unmatched: 5. Germline lookup yields CDR1 MGHRA and CDR2 YSYEKL. The CDR3 extends over 16 amino acids. CDR3 nucleotides: TGCGCCAGCAGCCAAGTAGGACAGGGGGATCCCTACGAGCAGTACTTC. It is translated as CASSQVGQGDPYEQYF.

This clone was seen a single time. This chain uses TRBV16 with TRBJ2-3; D is unclear. The CDR3 has 13 amino acids. CDR1 KGHSY and CDR2 FQNENV come from the germline V gene. V was shortened by 4 bases and J by 4 bases, with 9 bases between the two germline ends. The CDR3 region has the DNA TGTGCCAGCAGCCCCGTTGTGGCAGATACGCAGTATTTT. Translated, it gives CASSPVVADTQYF.

V and J are TRBV27 and TRBJ2-7; D not resolved. Germline V CDR1 and CDR2: MNHEY, SMNVEV (reference sequence). Trimming removed 6 bases from V and 4 bases from J, with 16 bases in between. The CDR3 runs to 14 residues. As DNA, the CDR3 is TGTGCCAGCAGCTCGCTGGGGTGGGGTTACGAGCAGTACTTC. This gives the protein CASSSLGWGYEQYF.

The chain couples TRBV27 to TRBJ1-2, with 9 positions matching TRBD1. The CDR3 runs 17 residues. V lost 1 base, J lost 3 bases, and 9 bases stayed unmatched. CDR1 MNHEY and CDR2 SMNVEV come from the germline V gene (reference sequence). The DNA for the CDR3 is TGTGCCAGCAGTTTATATCCTGGGGGGGACAGGGACTATGGCTACACCTTC. Its translation: CASSLYPGGDRDYGYTF.

V usage is TRBV21-1 and J usage is TRBJ1-5. TRBV21-1 is reported as a pseudogene. The CDR3 consists of 20 residues. The CDR3 nucleotides read TGTGCCAGCAGCAAAGCCCACTTCTTGACCGGCTGGAGGGGAGATTTACATGAGCATTTT. Protein: CASSKAHFLTGWRGDLHEHF.

V and J are TRBV30 and TRBJ1-1; D may be TRBD1 (5 bases). V lost 6 bases and J lost 5, with 19 bases in between. Germline CDR1 is GTSNPN and CDR2 is SVGIG (reference sequence). CDR3 size: 14 residues. CDR3 region: CACLGLRTVTEAFF. The CDR3 bases are TGTGCCTGCTTGGGGCTCCGAACGGTGACTGAAGCTTTCTTT. The full variable domain, its missing parts supplied by reference TRBV30 and TRBJ1-1, is SQTIHQWPATLVQPVGSPLSLECTVEGTSNPNLYWYRQAAGRGLQLLFYSVGIGQISSEVPQNLSASRPQDRQFILSSKKLLLSDSGFYLCACLGLRTVTEAFFGQGTRLTVV.

This chain links TRBV10-3 with TRBJ2-5; 9 positions match TRBD1. In germline, CDR1 is ENHRY, CDR2 SYGVKD. V lost 3 bases and J lost 2; bases outside the gene matches: 7. The CDR3 extends over 16 amino acids. CDR3 residues: CAISDPGQGRQETQYF. The CDR3 DNA follows: TGTGCCATCAGTGACCCTGGACAGGGGAGGCAAGAGACCCAGTACTTC.

This sequence joins TRBV6-1 and TRBJ2-1; 9 nucleotides align to TRBD1. The CDR3 has 18 amino acids. CDR1 is MNHNS, CDR2 SASEGT, per germline. With V trimmed by 4 bases and J by 8 bases, 18 bases remained unmatched. DNA of the CDR3: TGTGCCAGCAGTGTTGGTCCTGCTAGAAGACAGGGGGAGGATGAGCAGTTCTTC. Translating it yields CASSVGPARRQGEDEQFF.

Only one count was recorded for this clone. Written as DNA, the CDR3 is TGTGCCAGCAGTGAAACGACCCGCGGGGAGCTGTTTTTT. Amino acids: CASSETTRGELFF. The V and J genes are TRBV25-1 and TRBJ2-2, with D unclear. V lost 2 bases to trimming and J lost 7 bases, with 8 bases between them. From germline, CDR1 is MGHDK and CDR2 SYGVNS. The CDR3 loop spans 13 amino acids.

The chain links TRBV28 to TRBJ2-3; D possibly uses TRBD1 or TRBD2 (5 bases each). Looked up from germline, CDR1 is MDHEN and CDR2 is SYDVKM. The V end was cut by 3 bases, the J end by 1 base, with 14 bases between. CDR3 length equals 16 residues. In DNA, the CDR3 is TGTGCCAGCAGTTTTCCGGGGCCTAAACGCACAGATACGCAGTATTTT. It encodes CASSFPGPKRTDTQYF.

V is TRBV27 and J is TRBJ2-7; TRBD2 is a possible D gene (7 bases). V shed 8 bases and J shed 3 bases, with 26 bases lying between them. The CDR3 sequence is 17 residues long. Germline V gives CDR1 MNHEY, CDR2 SMNVEV (reference sequence). The CDR3 protein is CASGSVIPAGARYEQYF. CDR3 bases: TGTGCCAGCGGTTCCGTCATACCGGCGGGGGCTCGCTACGAGCAGTACTTC.